Each of the 8 T cell receptor beta chains below was sequenced from the same sample in a study of CDR3 diversity in severe acne. TCRdb itself ran the PCR reads through MiXCR, one entry per CDR3 protein. The sample carries 89,000 or so distinct CDR3 sequences, about half recorded once. The material sequenced was blood. The receptors were sampled from a male donor in good health, serving as a control.

A word on this clonotype: An end of the junction does not agree with germline; a read error may underlie this. The chain uses TRBV10-2 and TRBJ2-3; 10 positions match TRBD2. Germline values: CDR1 WSHSY, CDR2 SAAADI. CDR3 length: 15 amino acids. CDR3 coding DNA: TGCGCCAGCAGTGAACCAGCGGGGGGGACAGGTACGCAGTATTTT. Protein sequence: CASSEPAGGTGTQYF.

Only a few counts were recorded for this clonotype. J is TRBJ1-5 and V is TRBV4-1; TRBD1 matches at 10 bases. CDR1 and CDR2 (germline): MGHRA, YSYEKL. With V trimmed by 8 bases and J by 3 bases, 13 bases remained unmatched. The CDR3 contains 17 residues. The DNA for the CDR3 is TGCGCCAGCCGACGAGGTCCGACAGGGGGCTTCAATCAGCCCCAGCATTTT. Protein: CASRRGPTGGFNQPQHF.

The gene calls are TRBV7-3 and TRBJ2-7, with 8 bases fitting TRBD2. Looked up from germline, CDR1 is SGHTA and CDR2 is FQGTGA. The CDR3 consists of 15 residues. The V segment lost 4 bases and the J segment 6 bases; nucleotides outside the gene matches: 11. CDR3 nucleotides: TGTGCCAGCAGCTCGCGAGCGGGAGTAGTAGGCGAGCAGTACTTC. Protein product: CASSSRAGVVGEQYF. Drawing the rest from reference TRBV7-3 and TRBJ2-7, the complete variable domain is GAGVSQTPSNKVTEKGKYVELRCDPISGHTALYWYRQSLGQGPEFLIYFQGTGAADDSGLPNDRFFAVRPEGSVSTLKIQRTERGDSAVYLCASSSRAGVVGEQYFGPGTRLTVT.

The chain carries TRBV27 and TRBJ2-1; TRBD2 aligns across 11 bases. The CDR3 has 16 residues. Trimming removed 4 bases from V and 7 bases from J; junction bases left unmatched: 9. Per the germline V gene, CDR1 is MNHEY and CDR2 is SMNVEV (reference sequence). The CDR3 reads CASSYLGLAGTNEQFF. In DNA form, the CDR3 reads TGTGCCAGCAGTTACCTCGGACTAGCGGGTACGAATGAGCAGTTCTTC.

This chain joins TRBV5-1 and TRBJ1-5; no clear D. Trimming cost V 5 bases and J 2 bases, with 11 bases left between them. This CDR3 is 14 amino acids long. Germline V gene lookup returns CDR1 SGHRS and CDR2 YFSETQ. The CDR3 coding sequence is TGCGCCAGCAGACCGGACGTGGGCAATCAGCCCCAGCATTTT. Translation: CASRPDVGNQPQHF.

The chain employs TRBV6-1 and TRBJ2-3, with 10 bases fitting TRBD1. The CDR3 covers 14 residues. V lost 6 bases, J lost 4 bases, and 4 bases stayed unmatched. Per germline, CDR1 MNHNS and CDR2 SASEGT. This chain's CDR3 is CASSGQGGADTQYF. CDR3 DNA: TGTGCCAGCAGCGGACAGGGGGGCGCAGATACGCAGTATTTT.

The chain combines TRBV9 with TRBJ2-7, with a tentative D call TRBD2 (6 bases). Trimming left V 8 bases short and J 2 bases short, with 23 bases between. CDR1 SGDLS and CDR2 YYNGEE come from the germline V gene. The CDR3 contains 16 residues. The CDR3 sequence is CASSTSHCVNAYEQYF. The DNA for the CDR3 is TGTGCCAGTAGTACTAGCCACTGTGTGAATGCCTACGAGCAGTACTTC. Full variable domain (outside the CDR3, taken from reference TRBV9 and TRBJ2-7): DSGVTQTPKHLITATGQRVTLRCSPRSGDLSVYWYQQSLDQGLQFLIQYYNGEERAKGNILERFSAQQFPDLHSELNLSSLELGDSALYFCASSTSHCVNAYEQYFGPGTRLTVT.

Regarding this clonotype: The CDR3 does not end in the conserved phenylalanine or tryptophan, so this is likely a read error. The J gene is TRBJ2-7, the V gene TRBV20-1; no clear D. V shed 3 bases and J shed 0 bases, with 9 bases lying between them. The CDR3 contains 13 residues. CDR1 and CDR2 (germline): DFQATT, SNEGSKA (reference sequence). The CDR3 loop is CSASGKRSYEQYL. The CDR3 DNA is TGCAGTGCTAGCGGTAAACGCTCCTACGAGCAGTACCTC.